The 22 T cell receptor beta chains presented below share a single source sample, sequenced in a study of cytomegalovirus exposure and HLA in healthy donors. The PCR had 60 Vbeta and 13 Jbeta primers. Assay used: immunoSEQ multiplex PCR; TCRdb lists only in-frame clones, some missing. The sample gives 99,000 or so clones, 60% to 85% of which show up once; roughly 1.2% is in the top ten. Sequenced: PBMCs. The origin of the receptors is a man in his forties in good health and CMV-seronegative.

This clone has more than one count but fewer than ten. The chain has TRBV19 and TRBJ1-1; 7 nucleotides agree with TRBD1. The germline gives CDR1 LNHDA, CDR2 SQIVND (reference sequence). V lost 7 bases and J lost 11; bases outside the gene matches: 13. This CDR3 is 13 amino acids long. The CDR3 region is CASNPHRGGRAFF. The CDR3 DNA follows: TGTGCCAGTAACCCTCACAGGGGTGGTCGCGCTTTCTTT.

The rearrangement joins TRBV7-6 to TRBJ2-3, with TRBD2 as a possible D gene (5 bases). The length of the CDR3 is 14 residues. V was pared by 0 bases and J by 1 base, with 5 bases between. Germline V CDR1 and CDR2: SGHVS, FNYEAQ. CDR3 nucleotide sequence: TGTGCCAGCAGCTTAGCGGGAGGCACAGATACGCAGTATTTT. It translates to CASSLAGGTDTQYF.

This clone was counted between two and nine times. The chain carries TRBV4-1 and TRBJ2-1, with D maybe TRBD2 (6 bases). The V gene's germline CDR1 is MGHRA and CDR2 YSYEKL. The CDR3 has 15 residues. V was shortened by 0 bases and J by 7 bases, with 13 bases between the two germline ends. In DNA, the CDR3 is TGCGCCAGCAGCCAAGACTACGGGAGTCTAAATGAGCAGTTCTTC. It specifies CASSQDYGSLNEQFF.

The chain employs TRBV28 and TRBJ1-2; D not resolved. Trimming took 2 bases from V and 4 from J, leaving 11 bases between them. The CDR3 totals 14 residues. Germline lookup yields CDR1 MDHEN and CDR2 SYDVKM. Here the CDR3 reads CASSLHPGAYGYTF. The CDR3 DNA sequence: TGTGCCAGCAGTTTACATCCCGGAGCCTATGGCTACACCTTC.

The gene calls are TRBV27 and TRBJ2-2; the match to TRBD1 covers 8 bases. Trimming removed 6 bases from V and 6 bases from J; junction bases left unmatched: 6. The length of the CDR3 is 14 residues. Germline lookup yields CDR1 MNHEY and CDR2 SMNVEV (reference sequence). The CDR3 nucleotides are TGTGCCAGCAGACAACAGGGGGTCTCCGGGGAGCTGTTTTTT. Amino acid sequence: CASRQQGVSGELFF.

V gene TRBV6-5 combines with J gene TRBJ1-1; 7 positions agree with TRBD1. CDR1 and CDR2 from the germline V gene are MNHEY and SVGAGI. V lost 6 bases to trimming and J lost 8 bases; unmatched junction nucleotides: 12. The CDR3 is made up of 14 amino acids. For the CDR3, the DNA is TGTGCCAGCAGCCGCGGTGGACAGGTTGGGGAAGCTTTCTTT. Amino acids: CASSRGGQVGEAFF.

This clone is classed as medium-sized. V gene TRBV19 combines with J gene TRBJ2-1; 8 bases line up with TRBD2. The CDR3 loop spans 13 amino acids. The ends lost 7 bases at V and 4 bases at J; junction bases unmatched: 3. From germline, CDR1 is LNHDA and CDR2 SQIVND (reference sequence). CDR3 sequence (DNA): TGTGCCAGTACAGCGGGGGAGTACAATGAGCAGTTCTTC. Translating it yields CASTAGEYNEQFF.

The V gene is TRBV6-4, the J gene TRBJ2-7; D might be TRBD2 (7 bases). This CDR3 is built from 16 residues. CDR1 MRHNA and CDR2 SNTAGT come from the germline V gene. V shed 3 bases and J shed 3 bases, with 18 bases lying between them. CDR3 sequence (DNA): TGTGCCAGCAGTGAGACGGGGGGCGCGGGTCTCTACGAGCAGTACTTC. Protein sequence: CASSETGGAGLYEQYF.

This clone was counted a few times. The chain employs TRBV4-3 and TRBJ2-3, with 7 bases identical to TRBD1. Germline CDR1 LGHNA, CDR2 YSLEER. The V segment lost 1 base and the J segment 2 bases; nucleotides outside the gene matches: 6. The CDR3 has 16 amino acids. The CDR3 DNA sequence: TGCGCCAGCAGCCAAGGGAACAGGGGATACACAGATACGCAGTATTTT. This encodes CASSQGNRGYTDTQYF.

The table lists this clone with a count of one. The chain couples TRBV7-9 to TRBJ2-3; tentative D call: TRBD2 (6 bases). CDR1 is SEHNR and CDR2 is FQNEAQ in the germline V gene (reference sequence). The CDR3 has 13 residues. V was clipped by 5 bases and J by 6 bases, with 12 bases between them. For the CDR3, the DNA is TGTGCCAGCAGCCCGGGGACTTCGGATACGCAGTATTTT. Residues: CASSPGTSDTQYF.

CDR3 nucleotide sequence: TGTGCCAGCAGCTTAGGGGAGATGATCGGCGGCTATGGCTACACCTTC. As protein: CASSLGEMIGGYGYTF. This rearrangement joins TRBV7-9 to TRBJ1-2; D gene uncertain. Trimming took 1 base from V and 4 from J, leaving 16 bases between them. This CDR3 contains 16 residues. Germline values: CDR1 SEHNR, CDR2 FQNEAQ (reference sequence). The variable domain in full, completed from reference TRBV7-9 and TRBJ1-2, reads DTGVSQNPRHKITKRGQNVTFRCDPISEHNRLYWYRQTLGQGPEFLTYFQNEAQLEKSRLLSDRFSAERPKGSFSTLEIQRTEQGDSAMYLCASSLGEMIGGYGYTFGSGTRLTVV.

The chain uses TRBV13 and TRBJ2-3, with D maybe TRBD2 (6 bases). Germline CDR1 reads PRHDT; CDR2 reads FYEKMQ (reference sequence). The V and J ends lost 6 bases and 5 bases respectively, with 12 bases between them. The CDR3 consists of 13 residues. This CDR3 reads CASRIAAVDTQYF. For the CDR3, the DNA is TGTGCCAGCAGGATAGCGGCGGTAGATACGCAGTATTTT.

The CDR3 is CASSPRTSGSKYEQYF. The CDR3, as DNA: TGTGCCAGCAGTCCCCGGACTAGCGGGAGTAAGTACGAGCAGTACTTC. This chain uses TRBV6-6 with TRBJ2-7; 13 bases map to TRBD2. The CDR3 consists of 16 residues. CDR1 and CDR2 from the germline V gene are MNHNY and SVGAGI (reference sequence). Trimming cost V 5 bases and J 4 bases; bases outside gene matches: 8.

The chain recombines TRBV13 with TRBJ2-3; a weak D match, TRBD2 (5 bases). The germline V gene encodes CDR1 PRHDT and CDR2 FYEKMQ (reference sequence). This CDR3 contains 15 residues. Trimming stripped 6 bases from V and 4 bases from J, with 17 bases between. CDR3 sequence reads: CASSPGLVVADTQYF. Here the CDR3 DNA reads TGTGCCAGCAGTCCGGGGTTAGTAGTTGCAGATACGCAGTATTTT.

The chain uses TRBV7-9 and TRBJ2-1; D gene uncertain. The CDR3 runs to 15 residues. Germline V lookup: CDR1 SEHNR, CDR2 FQNEAQ (reference sequence). Trimming removed 3 bases from V and 5 bases from J, with 14 bases in between. Written as DNA, the CDR3 is TGTGCCAGCAGCTTTAATCGTTTTGCGGACAATGAGCAGTTCTTC. Amino acid sequence: CASSFNRFADNEQFF.

The V call is TRBV29-1, the J call TRBJ1-1, with TRBD1 identical over 7 bases. The CDR3 is 13 amino acids. Germline CDR1 SQVTM, CDR2 ANQGSEA. Trimming took 8 bases from V and 7 from J; bases not matched to a gene: 13. CDR3 in amino acids: CSQRQGPQSEAFF. The CDR3 DNA reads as TGCAGCCAACGACAGGGACCCCAGAGTGAAGCTTTCTTT.

The chain employs TRBV14 and TRBJ1-4; the match to TRBD1 covers 7 bases. The germline V gene has CDR1 SGHDN and CDR2 FVKESK. The CDR3 has 15 amino acids. J gave up 4 bases and V 3 bases, and 5 bases lay outside the gene matches. Written as DNA, the CDR3 is TGTGCCAGCAGCCATGACCGGGACAGTAATGAAAAACTGTTTTTT. Its translation: CASSHDRDSNEKLFF.

V is TRBV6-6 and J is TRBJ1-1; TRBD1 matches 7 bases. The V segment lost 4 bases and the J segment 2 bases; nucleotides outside the gene matches: 4. Germline lookup yields CDR1 MNHNY and CDR2 SVGAGI (reference sequence). The CDR3 is 14 residues long. The DNA of the CDR3 is TGTGCCAGCAGTTCTGACAGGGAAAACACTGAAGCTTTCTTT. Encoded protein: CASSSDRENTEAFF.

The chain couples TRBV11-3 to TRBJ2-7, with 8 bases matching TRBD1. CDR3 length: 14 residues. J gave up 6 bases and V 5 bases, and 9 bases lay outside the gene matches. Germline-derived CDR1 and CDR2 are SGHNT and YENEEA. This CDR3 is CASSPPGQGFEQYF. CDR3 DNA: TGTGCCAGCAGCCCACCCGGACAGGGTTTCGAGCAGTACTTC.

This chain connects TRBV4-2 to TRBJ2-3; TRBD1 matches 9 bases. The germline CDR1 and CDR2 sequences are LGHNA and YNFKEQ. This CDR3 contains 15 residues. Trimming took 0 bases from V and 6 from J; bases not matched to a gene: 4. The CDR3: CASSQETGGPDTQYF. The DNA of the CDR3 is TGTGCCAGCAGCCAAGAGACAGGGGGGCCGGATACGCAGTATTTT.

The J gene is TRBJ1-2, the V gene TRBV5-4; D unclear. This CDR3 comprises 13 residues. Looked up from germline, CDR1 is SGHNT and CDR2 is YYREEE (reference sequence). V was trimmed by 4 bases and J by 8 bases, leaving 15 bases between them. CDR3 coding DNA: TGTGCCAGCAGCCCCGGCGGGGTTTGGGGCTACACCTTC. Translating it yields CASSPGGVWGYTF.

This chain links TRBV19 with TRBJ1-1; 7 nucleotides align to TRBD1. CDR1 LNHDA and CDR2 SQIVND come from the germline V gene (reference sequence). V dropped 5 bases and J dropped 5; count of bases not matched to a gene: 11. This CDR3 spans 15 amino acids. The CDR3 sequence: CASSPGQTRWTEAFF. The CDR3 nucleotides read TGTGCCAGTAGTCCGGGACAGACAAGGTGGACTGAAGCTTTCTTT.